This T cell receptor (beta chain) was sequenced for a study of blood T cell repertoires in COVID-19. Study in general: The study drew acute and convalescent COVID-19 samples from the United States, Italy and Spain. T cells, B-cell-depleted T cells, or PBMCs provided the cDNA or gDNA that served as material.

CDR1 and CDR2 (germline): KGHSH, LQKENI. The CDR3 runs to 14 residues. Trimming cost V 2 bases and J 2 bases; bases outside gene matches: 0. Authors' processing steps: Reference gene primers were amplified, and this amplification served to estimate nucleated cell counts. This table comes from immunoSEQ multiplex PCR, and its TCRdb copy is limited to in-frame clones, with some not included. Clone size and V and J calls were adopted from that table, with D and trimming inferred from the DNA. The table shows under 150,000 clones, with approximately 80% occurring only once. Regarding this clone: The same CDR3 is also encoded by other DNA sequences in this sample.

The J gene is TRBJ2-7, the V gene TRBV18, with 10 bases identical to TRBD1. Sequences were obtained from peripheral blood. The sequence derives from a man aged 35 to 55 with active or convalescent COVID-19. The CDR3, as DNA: TGTGCCAGCTCACCAGGGACAGGGGCCTACGAGCAGTACTTC. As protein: CASSPGTGAYEQYF. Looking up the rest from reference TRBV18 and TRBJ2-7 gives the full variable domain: NAGVMQNPRHLVRRRGQEARLRCSPMKGHSHVYWYRQLPEEGLKFMVYLQKENIIDESGMPKERFSAEFPKEGPSILRIQQVVRGDSAAYFCASSPGTGAYEQYFGPGTRLTVT.